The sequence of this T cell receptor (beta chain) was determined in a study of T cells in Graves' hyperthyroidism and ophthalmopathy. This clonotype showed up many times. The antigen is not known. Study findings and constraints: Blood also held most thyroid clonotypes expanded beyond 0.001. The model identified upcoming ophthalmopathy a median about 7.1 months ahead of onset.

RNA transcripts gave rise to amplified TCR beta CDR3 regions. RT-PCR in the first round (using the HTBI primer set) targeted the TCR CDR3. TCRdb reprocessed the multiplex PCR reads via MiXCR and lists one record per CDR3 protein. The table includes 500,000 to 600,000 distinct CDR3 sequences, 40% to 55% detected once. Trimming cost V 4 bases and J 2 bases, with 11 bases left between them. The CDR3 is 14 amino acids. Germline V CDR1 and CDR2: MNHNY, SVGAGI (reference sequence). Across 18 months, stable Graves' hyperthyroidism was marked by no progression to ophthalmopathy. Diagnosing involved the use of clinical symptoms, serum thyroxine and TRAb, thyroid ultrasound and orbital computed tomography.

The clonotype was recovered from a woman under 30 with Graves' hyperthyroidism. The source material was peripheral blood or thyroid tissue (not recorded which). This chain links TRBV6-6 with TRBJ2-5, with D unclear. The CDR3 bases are TGTGCCAGCAGTTTTGATCCACAGCAAGAGACCCAGTACTTC. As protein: CASSFDPQQETQYF.